This paragraph covers one T cell receptor (beta chain) sequence. MiXCR, run by TCRdb on the 5' RACE reads, gives a single entry per CDR3 protein. The sample shows some 270,000 distinct CDR3 sequences, over 15% of them seen only once. This CDR3 region has 14 residues. This entry is derived from a study of CD8 T cells in ankylosing spondylitis. The V gene is TRBV21-1, the J gene TRBJ2-7; TRBD1, the table's D call, lacks a check against the DNA. TRBV21-1 is noted as a pseudogene. The TCR sequence derives from a male donor with ankylosing spondylitis or in good health (not recorded which). Sequencing was done on a sample of blood, either unsorted or a sorted T cell fraction (not recorded which). The CDR3 is CASTPGTGDYEQYF. CDR3 sequence (DNA): TGTGCCAGCACTCCCGGGACAGGGGACTACGAGCAGTACTTC.